One sample yielded the 15 T cell receptor beta chains listed below, sequenced in a study of T cell responses to AZD1222 COVID-19 vaccine. Sequencing was performed with immunoSEQ multiplex PCR; in TCRdb, only in-frame clones are kept and a portion is missing. The table records 90,000 to 120,000 clones, 87% of them present only once. This sample comprised peripheral blood, obtained 28 days after the second AZD1222 dose. The receptors here all came from an adult who received the AZD1222 COVID-19 vaccine.

This chain uses TRBV28 with TRBJ2-2; a weak D match, TRBD2 (5 bases). The CDR3 contains 12 residues. The V end was cut by 3 bases, the J end by 10 bases, with 9 bases between. Germline lookup yields CDR1 MDHEN and CDR2 SYDVKM. The CDR3 is CASSLDLAELFF. The CDR3 DNA reads as TGTGCCAGCAGTTTGGACTTAGCGGAGCTGTTTTTT. Supplemented by reference TRBV28 and TRBJ2-2, the full variable domain reads DVKVTQSSRYLVKRTGEKVFLECVQDMDHENMFWYRQDPGLGLRLIYFSYDVKMKEKGDIPEGYSVSREKKERFSLILESASTNQTSMYLCASSLDLAELFFGEGSRLTVL.

The chain employs TRBV9 and TRBJ2-1; TRBD2 is a possible D gene (6 bases). CDR1 and CDR2 from the germline V gene are SGDLS and YYNGEE. This CDR3 is built from 15 residues. V lost 0 bases, J lost 5 bases, and 12 bases lay in between. The CDR3 region is CASSVEPGLNNEQFF. CDR3 bases: TGTGCCAGCAGCGTAGAGCCGGGACTCAACAATGAGCAGTTCTTC.

The chain recombines TRBV27 with TRBJ1-2; TRBD1 agrees at 9 bases. V was clipped by 6 bases and J by 1 base; unmatched bases: 12. CDR1 is MNHEY, CDR2 SMNVEV, per germline (reference sequence). This CDR3 contains 17 residues. Here the CDR3 reads CASSKAYRDRDNYGYTF. The CDR3 DNA reads TGTGCCAGCAGCAAAGCATACCGGGACAGGGATAACTATGGCTACACCTTC.

The CDR3 DNA reads as TGCAGTGCCCAGTACCAAGAGACCCAGTACTTC. This sequence encodes CSAQYQETQYF. The chain couples TRBV20-1 to TRBJ2-5; no firm D call. V was clipped by 6 bases and J by 0 bases, with 5 bases between them. The germline gives CDR1 DFQATT, CDR2 SNEGSKA (reference sequence). This CDR3 spans 11 amino acids.

This clone was seen just once. The rearrangement uses TRBV7-8 and TRBJ2-3; TRBD2 matches at 8 bases. Germline loops: CDR1 SGHVS, CDR2 FQNEAQ. The CDR3 runs 16 residues. V gave up 1 base and J gave up 4 bases; unmatched junction bases: 7. In DNA, the CDR3 is TGTGCCAGCAGCTTAGACGGAGCGGGAGTGCCAGATACGCAGTATTTT. Its translation is CASSLDGAGVPDTQYF.

The rearrangement links TRBV23-1 to TRBJ1-5; D remains unclear. TRBV23-1 is treated as an ORF (open reading frame) with a function not yet certain. The CDR3 spans 18 residues. The germline V and J ends were trimmed by 0 bases and 4 bases, with 19 bases remaining between them. CDR3 in amino acids: CASSQSEKPREVNQPQHF. The CDR3 DNA reads TGCGCCAGCAGTCAATCGGAAAAACCGCGAGAGGTTAATCAGCCCCAGCATTTT.

The chain joins TRBV15 to TRBJ2-1; 11 bases align to TRBD2. CDR1 is LNHNV, CDR2 YYDKDF, per germline (reference sequence). The trim removed 3 bases at V and 4 bases at J, leaving 5 bases unmatched. This CDR3 region has 16 residues. This CDR3 is CATSRPGTSGYNEQFF. The CDR3, as DNA: TGTGCCACCAGCAGGCCCGGGACTAGCGGTTACAATGAGCAGTTCTTC.

The V gene is TRBV10-3, the J gene TRBJ1-1; D call uncertain. Germline CDR1 and CDR2: ENHRY and SYGVKD. CDR3 size: 15 residues. V gave up 2 bases and J gave up 1 base, with 11 bases separating them. The CDR3 loop is CAISEGELPNTEAFF. The CDR3 coding sequence is TGTGCCATCAGTGAGGGGGAGCTTCCGAACACTGAAGCTTTCTTT.

This chain's CDR3 is CAVLKETQYF. The CDR3 DNA reads as TGCGCCGTATTAAAAGAGACCCAGTACTTC. This chain joins TRBV23-1 and TRBJ2-5; no firm D call. TRBV23-1 is an ORF; its function is uncertain. Trimming removed 11 bases from V and 3 bases from J, with 7 bases in between. The length of the CDR3 is 10 residues.

The chain carries TRBV6-1 and TRBJ1-2; TRBD1 matches at 9 bases. This CDR3 contains 15 residues. Trimming removed 6 bases from V and 0 bases from J; junction bases left unmatched: 5. Germline CDR1 and CDR2: MNHNS and SASEGT. The CDR3 DNA reads TGTGCCAGCAGAGTTAGACAGGGGGCTAACTATGGCTACACCTTC. Translating gives CASRVRQGANYGYTF.

J is TRBJ2-1 and V is TRBV7-2; D not certain. The CDR3 totals 12 residues. With 1 base removed from V and 12 bases from J, the gap between germline ends came to 10 bases. CDR1 is SGHTA, CDR2 FQGNSA, per germline. CDR3 in amino acids: CASSLVRSGQFF. CDR3 DNA: TGTGCCAGCAGCTTAGTGAGGAGTGGGCAGTTCTTC.

V gene TRBV7-2 combines with J gene TRBJ1-4; D gene ambiguous. CDR1 and CDR2 from the germline V gene are SGHTA and FQGNSA. The CDR3 consists of 11 residues. V dropped 3 bases and J dropped 8 bases, with 4 bases sitting between them. CDR3 DNA sequence: TGTGCCAGCAGCTTTCGGGAAAAACTGTTTTTT. It yields the protein CASSFREKLFF.

The table lists this clone with a count of one. The J gene is TRBJ2-2, the V gene TRBV5-4; 9 nucleotides align to TRBD1. Germline V gene lookup returns CDR1 SGHNT and CDR2 YYREEE (reference sequence). V was clipped by 4 bases and J by 4 bases; unmatched bases: 5. The CDR3 consists of 15 residues. CDR3 loop: CASSKQGAPTGELFF. In DNA, the CDR3 is TGTGCCAGCAGCAAACAGGGGGCGCCCACCGGGGAGCTGTTTTTT.

The chain joins TRBV28 to TRBJ2-5; either TRBD1 or TRBD2 may supply D (5 bases each). The germline CDR1 and CDR2 sequences are MDHEN and SYDVKM. This CDR3 comprises 15 residues. The germline V and J ends were trimmed by 1 base and 6 bases, with 15 bases remaining between them. The DNA for the CDR3 is TGTGCCAGCAGTTTATTGGACAACACGGGAAAGACCCAGTACTTC. It codes for CASSLLDNTGKTQYF.

This CDR3 is CASSYSGLAGAAQYF. The CDR3 DNA follows: TGTGCCAGCAGTTACTCAGGACTAGCGGGAGCGGCGCAGTATTTT. The rearrangement uses TRBV6-5 and TRBJ2-3, with 13 bases identical to TRBD2. Looked up from germline, CDR1 is MNHEY and CDR2 is SVGAGI. The CDR3 loop spans 15 amino acids. Trimming cost V 0 bases and J 10 bases; bases outside gene matches: 4.